The TCR beta chain under discussion was sequenced for a study of T cells in Graves' hyperthyroidism and ophthalmopathy (dated by TCRdb to about 2019). For context, the study as a whole: Peripheral blood was collected at initial diagnosis, before any treatment. TCR Vbeta CDR3 sequencing of approximately 140 peripheral blood samples (about 45 ophthalmopathy, 75 hyperthyroidism and some 17 progressor patients) is reported in the paper. To identify distinguishing TCR V-J signatures, a discovery cohort of 90 to 100 patients was used, comprising 40 to 45 with Graves' ophthalmopathy and some 60 with stable Graves' hyperthyroidism. After sampling, hyperthyroidism patients received methimazole starting at 30 mg daily, and ophthalmopathy patients received high-dose intravenous methylprednisolone. In six Graves' hyperthyroidism patients, the study also compared T-cell repertoires from thyroid tissue with T-cell repertoires from blood. The 95 to 100 discovery patients were divided at random into training and test sets in a 7:3 ratio. Prospective prediction of ophthalmopathy was tested in an independent validation cohort of approximately 18 hyperthyroidism patients and 17 patients who later progressed to ophthalmopathy.

Amplification of TCR beta CDR3 regions was carried out from RNA transcripts. A first-round RT-PCR of the TCR CDR3 used the HTBI primer set with the Qiagen OneStep RT-PCR kit. Libraries were constructed in a second round of multiplex PCR, after which size selection and purification were performed. Paired-end sequencing of the libraries was performed with 100 bp reads on an Illumina HiSeq2000. The study's own analysis went as follows. Raw data were processed with SOAPnuke, discarding reads with adapters, uncalled bases, mean Phred below 15, or no exact constant-primer or identifier match. High-quality paired reads were merged with COPE v1.2.5, and unique nucleotide sequences were defined as clonotypes. MiTCR v1.1 was used to align the clonotypes against IMGT TRBV, TRBD and TRBJ reference segments. The analysis was restricted to V-J combinations with a frequency above 0.0001, which together covered 99.2% of the repertoires. The TCS score was defined as F50 (clonal expansion) divided by E x V (chaos), with BLOSUM62-based TCRdist calculated between CDR3 peptides within each V-J. Welch's t-statistics and random forest reduced several hundred V-J features to 13, which were used in a naive Bayes classifier (R e1071). The public sequencing data were trimmed at Q25 with fastp and processed into clonotypes with MiXCR by TCRdb, which kept only in-frame beta chains. One record per CDR3 amino acid sequence lists the most common genes and DNA. TCRdb, rather than the study authors, made the V and J calls. The sample table contains a few hundred thousand distinct CDR3 sequences; only one count was recorded for roughly a sixth of them. The ten largest clones capture less than 3.5% of the sample.

At the junction V is shortened by 0 bases and J by 5 bases, with 10 bases in between. CDR1 LNHDA and CDR2 SQIVND are derived from the germline V gene (reference sequence). The CDR3 holds 14 amino acids from the cysteine to the phenylalanine. Only the CDR3 portion is preserved as DNA: 42 bases, with reading frame beginning at the first base. Ophthalmopathy patients had moderately to severely active disease, Clinical Activity Score of at least 3, NOSPECS grade of at least 4, and duration under 3 months. Any patient with an uncontrolled infection, another autoimmune disease, pregnancy or lactation was excluded. Diagnoses were based on clinical symptoms, serum thyroxine and TRAb, thyroid ultrasound and orbital computed tomography. PBMCs were isolated from about 9.2 ml of fresh peripheral blood by Ficoll-Paque density gradient centrifugation. Total RNA was extracted with Trizol reagent, and quality was checked on an Agilent 2100 Bioanalyzer.

On this clonotype itself: Its antigen specificity is not known. Qualities for individual bases were not recorded, and no much larger clone is one base off.

Study-wide findings and limitations: In validation, progression to ophthalmopathy was predicted by the model with more than 65% sensitivity and under 85% specificity, a median of about 6.8 months before onset. Sample size was not statistically predetermined, and blinding of investigators to group allocation was not performed. In cross-validation, a model built on a 13 V-J signature told ophthalmopathy apart from stable hyperthyroidism with roughly 87% sensitivity and about 81% specificity, and in testing the same model reached 80%/75%. Most expanded thyroid clonotypes (frequency above 0.001) were also detected in blood, a finding suggesting that blood repertoires may reflect thyroid immune responses.

Recombination connected TRBV19 to TRBJ1-1; no D segment can be confidently identified. Sequenced material: blood. This clonotype was obtained from a woman between 40 and 55 years old with Graves' ophthalmopathy. The nucleotide sequence reads as follows: TGTGCCAGTAGTATAGAACCGGGTGATACTGAAGCTTTCTTT. Its translation reads: CASSIEPGDTEAFF.